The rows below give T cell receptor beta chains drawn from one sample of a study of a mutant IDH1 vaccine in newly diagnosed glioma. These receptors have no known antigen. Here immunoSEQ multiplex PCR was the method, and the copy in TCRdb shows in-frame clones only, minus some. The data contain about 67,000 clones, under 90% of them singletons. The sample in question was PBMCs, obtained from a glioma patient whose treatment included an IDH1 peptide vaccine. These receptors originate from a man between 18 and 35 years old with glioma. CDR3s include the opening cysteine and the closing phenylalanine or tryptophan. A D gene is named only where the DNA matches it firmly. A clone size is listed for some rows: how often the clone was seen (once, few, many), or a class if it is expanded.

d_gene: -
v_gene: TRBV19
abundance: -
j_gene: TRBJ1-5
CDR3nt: TGTGCCAGTAGTATCGGCATGCGAAATCAGCCCCAGCATTTT
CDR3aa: CASSIGMRNQPQHF

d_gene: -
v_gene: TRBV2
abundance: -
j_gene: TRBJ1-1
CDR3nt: TGTGCCAGCAAGGTAGTTCTTGAAGCTTTCTTT
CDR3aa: CASKVVLEAFF

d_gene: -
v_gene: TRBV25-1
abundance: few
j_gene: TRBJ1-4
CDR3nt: TGTGCCAGCAGTGAAGGCGGGGAAATAGTAAAACTGTTTTTT
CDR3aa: CASSEGGEIVKLFF

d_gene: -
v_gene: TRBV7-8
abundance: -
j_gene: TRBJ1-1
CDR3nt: TGTGCCAGCAGCTTATCAAACACTGAAGCTTTCTTT
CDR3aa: CASSLSNTEAFF

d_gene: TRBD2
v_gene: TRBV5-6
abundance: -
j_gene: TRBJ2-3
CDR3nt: TGTGCCAGCAGCTTGGACCCCCTAGCGGGAGTGGGAGATACGCAGTATTTT
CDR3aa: CASSLDPLAGVGDTQYF

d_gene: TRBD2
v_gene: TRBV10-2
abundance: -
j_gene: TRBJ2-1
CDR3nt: TGCGCCAGCAGTGATAAACGAGCGGGGTTAGGGCATGAGCAGTTCTTC
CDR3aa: CASSDKRAGLGHEQFF

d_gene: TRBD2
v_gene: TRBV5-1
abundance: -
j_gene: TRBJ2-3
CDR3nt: TGCGCCAGCAGCTTGAGCAGCGGGGGGGCCACAGATACGCAGTATTTT
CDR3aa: CASSLSSGGATDTQYF

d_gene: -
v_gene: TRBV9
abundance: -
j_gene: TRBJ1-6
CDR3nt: TGTGCCAGCAGCGTAGCTGCGGGAATCGGTCTCCACTTT
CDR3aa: CASSVAAGIGLHF

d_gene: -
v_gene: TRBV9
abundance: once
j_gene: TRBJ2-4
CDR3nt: TGTGCCAGCAGCGTAGGGGGGCGGGATGGGGCAGGAGACATTCAGTACTTC
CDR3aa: CASSVGGRDGAGDIQYF

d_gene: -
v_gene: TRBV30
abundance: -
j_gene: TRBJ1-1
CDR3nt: TGTGCCTGGAGTGTACGTACGGGACGGGACACTGAAGCTTTCTTT
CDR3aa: CAWSVRTGRDTEAFF

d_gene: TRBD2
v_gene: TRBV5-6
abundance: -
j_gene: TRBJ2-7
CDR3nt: TGTGCCAGCCGGGCTATCGGGAGGGGCCGAACCTACGAGCAGTACTTC
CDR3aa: CASRAIGRGRTYEQYF

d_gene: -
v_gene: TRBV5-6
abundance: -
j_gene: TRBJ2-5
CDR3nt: TGTGCCAGCAGCTTATACGGGGAGGAAGAGACCCAGTACTTC
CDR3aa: CASSLYGEEETQYF

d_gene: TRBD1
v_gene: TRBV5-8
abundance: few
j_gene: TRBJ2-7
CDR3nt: TGTGCCAGCAGCGGGGACAGCCAAGTCTACGAGCAGTACTTC
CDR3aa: CASSGDSQVYEQYF

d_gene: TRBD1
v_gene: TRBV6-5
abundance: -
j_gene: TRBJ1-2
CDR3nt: TGTGCCAGCAGCCCAAGGGACAGGGCAGGTGGCTACACCTTC
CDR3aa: CASSPRDRAGGYTF

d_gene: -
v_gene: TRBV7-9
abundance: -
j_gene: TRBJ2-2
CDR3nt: TGTGCCAGCAGCTTCCCGGGGGCGGTTATGAACACCGGGGAGCTGTTTTTT
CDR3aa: CASSFPGAVMNTGELFF

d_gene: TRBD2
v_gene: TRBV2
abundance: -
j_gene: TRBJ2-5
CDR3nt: TGTGCCAGCAAACGCCCGGGGGGGACTGAGACCCAGTACTTC
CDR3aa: CASKRPGGTETQYF

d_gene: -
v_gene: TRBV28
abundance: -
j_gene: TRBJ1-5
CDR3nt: TGTGCCAGTCGGTCGGGGCCCGGTAATCAGCCCCAGCATTTT
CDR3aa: CASRSGPGNQPQHF

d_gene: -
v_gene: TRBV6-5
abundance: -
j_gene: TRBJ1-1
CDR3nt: TGTGCCAGCAGATATCGGGCAACCCCAACTGAAGCTTTCTTT
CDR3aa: CASRYRATPTEAFF

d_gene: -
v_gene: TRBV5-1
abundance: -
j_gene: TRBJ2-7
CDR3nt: TGCGCCAGCAGCTTGGTCTTGAAACCTGAACTCCCCTACGAGCAGTACTTC
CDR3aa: CASSLVLKPELPYEQYF

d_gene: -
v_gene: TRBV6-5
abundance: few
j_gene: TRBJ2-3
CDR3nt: TGTGCCACCACGGGGGAGAGCACAGATACGCAGTATTTT
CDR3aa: CATTGESTDTQYF

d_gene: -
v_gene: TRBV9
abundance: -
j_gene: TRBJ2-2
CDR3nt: TGTGCCAGCAGCCCGCAATACACATGGACCGGGGAGCTGTTTTTT
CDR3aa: CASSPQYTWTGELFF

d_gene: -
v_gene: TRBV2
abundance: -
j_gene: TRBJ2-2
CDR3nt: TGTGCCAGCAGTGAAGCGGGGGGGAACACCGGGGAGCTGTTTTTT
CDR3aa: CASSEAGGNTGELFF

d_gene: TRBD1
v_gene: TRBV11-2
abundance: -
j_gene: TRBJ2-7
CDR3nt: TGTGCCAGCAGCCGATACTCGGGACAGGGGGCCACCTACGAGCAGTACTTC
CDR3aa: CASSRYSGQGATYEQYF

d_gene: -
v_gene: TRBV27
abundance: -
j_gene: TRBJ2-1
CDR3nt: TGTGCCAGCAGTTTAGTCAGGGACAATGAGCAGTTCTTC
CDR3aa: CASSLVRDNEQFF

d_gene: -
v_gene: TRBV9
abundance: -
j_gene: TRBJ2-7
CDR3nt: TGTGCCAGCAGCGTAGGAGGGCTAGCGTACCACGAGCAGTACTTC
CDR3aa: CASSVGGLAYHEQYF

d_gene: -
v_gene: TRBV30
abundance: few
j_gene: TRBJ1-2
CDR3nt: TGTGCCTGGAACCATCAGGGAACAGATGGCTACACCTTC
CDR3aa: CAWNHQGTDGYTF

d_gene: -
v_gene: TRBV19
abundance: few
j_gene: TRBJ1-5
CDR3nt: TGTGCCAGTAGTATGGGGGGGAATCAGCCCCAGCATTTT
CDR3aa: CASSMGGNQPQHF

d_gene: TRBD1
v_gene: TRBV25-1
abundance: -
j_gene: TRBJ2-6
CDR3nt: TGTGCCAGCAGTGAAGCAGGGGGAGAGGCCAACGTCCTGACTTTC
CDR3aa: CASSEAGGEANVLTF

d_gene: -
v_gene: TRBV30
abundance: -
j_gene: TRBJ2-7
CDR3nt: TGTGCCTGGAGCCGCGGTTTTTTGGGGGAGCAGTACTTC
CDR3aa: CAWSRGFLGEQYF